Listed below are T cell receptor beta chains from one sample, sequenced in a study of T cells after yellow fever vaccination. From the 5' RACE reads, TCRdb called clonotypes with MiXCR, one entry per CDR3 protein. Of hundreds of thousands of distinct CDR3 sequences in the sample, around 12% were seen once. The starting material was PBMCs, obtained on the day of the yellow fever booster vaccination. The receptors derive from a man aged 25-45 years who received the YFV17D yellow fever vaccine. The conserved cysteine and the conserved F or W are not part of the CDR3 here. The order of the fields is V gene, J gene, D gene, CDR3 protein. D genes are given only for firm matches.

TRBV4-2	TRBJ2-5	TRBD2	ASSQAQAGEPFETQY
TRBV9	TRBJ2-7	TRBD1	ASGTGENEQY
TRBV27	TRBJ2-3	NA	ASSSGTVSTDTQY
TRBV7-6	TRBJ2-2	TRBD2	ASSLSWAGGTNTGELF
TRBV9	TRBJ2-3	TRBD2	ASSASTSGVGDTQY
TRBV4-3	TRBJ1-1	TRBD1	ASSRGRGTTEAF
TRBV20-1	TRBJ2-1	NA	SARGGLAVSYNEQF
TRBV6-5	TRBJ1-5	NA	ASRGQPQH
TRBV20-1	TRBJ2-3	TRBD1	SAPGTGRTDTQY
TRBV19	TRBJ2-2	NA	ASSMRNTGELF
TRBV7-9	TRBJ2-3	TRBD1	ASSLGDRGRKDTQY
TRBV5-1	TRBJ2-7	TRBD1	ASSPEAGTGSEQY
TRBV27	TRBJ1-1	NA	ASSKGTNMNTEAF
TRBV20-1	TRBJ2-6	NA	SARMASGAKVLT
TRBV10-3	TRBJ2-1	NA	AISARTGTELGEQF
TRBV7-9	TRBJ2-1	NA	ASSFYMLADSYNEQF
TRBV6-1	TRBJ2-1	TRBD1	ASNEMAGQENEQF
TRBV5-1	TRBJ2-7	NA	ASSLGPGAGGGEQY
TRBV7-8	TRBJ2-2	TRBD2	ASSRPSGGTNTGELF
TRBV20-1	TRBJ2-3	TRBD1	SASQTGGVDTQY
TRBV5-5	TRBJ2-7	NA	ASSTKGWTGTYEQY
TRBV20-1	TRBJ2-3	NA	SAREAAWDTQY
TRBV9	TRBJ2-7	TRBD1	ASSAGTDYEQY
TRBV25-1	TRBJ2-3	NA	ASSEYALTDTQY
TRBV28	TRBJ2-7	TRBD2	ASSSLQGLAGALPH
TRBV19	TRBJ2-1	TRBD2	ASSSGSMF
TRBV11-2	TRBJ2-4	NA	ASSSGLSNIQY
TRBV5-1	TRBJ2-1	NA	ASSKEGRTNSYNEQF
TRBV12-3/TRBV12-4	TRBJ2-2	TRBD1	ASSLVWTGGENTGELF
TRBV20-1	TRBJ1-2	TRBD1	SAPGTGKRGYT
TRBV6-5	TRBJ2-7	NA	ASSSYAGLTYEQY
TRBV12-5	TRBJ2-1	TRBD2	ASGLVFLRRELVNEQF
TRBV7-6	TRBJ2-7	NA	ASSSPGSDYEQY
TRBV6-5	TRBJ2-3	NA	ASGSSGATDTQY
TRBV27	TRBJ2-2	TRBD1	ASSGQGGWAGELF
TRBV10-3	TRBJ2-5	NA	AISRAEGQETQY
TRBV5-1	TRBJ2-1	NA	ASSLGTPNLNEQF
TRBV6-1	TRBJ1-1	TRBD1	ASRGTGDFAEAF
TRBV10-3	TRBJ1-2	NA	AISVARNYGYT
TRBV28	TRBJ2-7	TRBD2	ASSLRLAGGVWY
TRBV20-1	TRBJ2-1	TRBD2	SARQGLALNEQF
TRBV3-1	TRBJ1-5	NA	ASSQGGFDQPQH
TRBV28	TRBJ2-3	NA	ASSFPLRAQY
TRBV5-1	TRBJ2-1	TRBD2	ASSLGTSGNYNEQF
TRBV20-1	TRBJ2-7	TRBD2	SARASGGYYEQY
TRBV5-1	TRBJ2-1	TRBD2	AVGLAGGTNEQF
TRBV5-1	TRBJ2-5	TRBD1	ASSFRQGKETQY
TRBV4-3	TRBJ2-1	TRBD1	ASSQDPRDRGYYNEQF
TRBV20-1	TRBJ2-7	NA	SARAPTGARDEQY
TRBV6-5	TRBJ2-1	TRBD2	ASSYSIPGGPYNEQF
TRBV12-3/TRBV12-4	TRBJ1-2	TRBD1	ALNTGAAGDGYT
TRBV11-2	TRBJ1-1	TRBD1	ASSYGTGAQAF
TRBV5-4	TRBJ2-7	NA	ASSLLSRGLYEQY
TRBV6-2/TRBV6-3	TRBJ2-5	NA	ASRTKGYQETQY
TRBV10-3	TRBJ2-7	TRBD2	AISGVRGVVREASYEQY